This T cell receptor (beta chain) was profiled in a study of blood T cell repertoires in COVID-19. Overall study context: The United States, Italy and Spain provided the acute and convalescent COVID-19 samples. PBMCs, B-cell-depleted T cells, or T cells were the source of the cDNA or gDNA that made up the material.

The length of the CDR3 is 15 residues. Germline V gives CDR1 SGHRS, CDR2 YFSETQ. V lost 5 bases, J lost 2 bases, and 3 bases stayed unmatched. Study processing details: Amplification of reference gene primers provided the estimated nucleated cell counts. Assay: immunoSEQ multiplex PCR; the TCRdb copy retains only in-frame clones and omits some. The DNA gave D and trimming, while V, J and clone size come from that table. The sample records 200,000 or so clones, 85% to 90% being singletons. The receptor comes from a man aged 50-60 years with acute or convalescent COVID-19. The chain combines TRBV5-1 with TRBJ1-4; 10 nucleotides align to TRBD1. Material: peripheral blood. The CDR3 DNA reads TGCGCCAGCAGGAGACAGGGGGCTACTAATGAAAAACTGTTTTTT. It encodes CASRRQGATNEKLFF.